The clone carrying this TCR beta chain has more than one count but fewer than ten. The target antigen is unknown. Per the authors' pipeline: A typical sample had 95,638 TCRs, with about 23,224 to 750,000 overall. TCRdb analysed the RACE reads with MiXCR anew, one entry per CDR3 protein. TCRdb's processing, not the authors' own work, is the source of the V and J calls. The table lists 100,000 or so distinct CDR3 sequences, roughly a tenth of them singletons. Time point: patch test 1, 2 weeks after DPC sensitization. Treatment specified: therapeutic diphenylcyclopropenone sensitization with weekly scalp DPC. This entry is derived from a study of human T cells and chemical hapten exposure. Study information: While the approximately 24-week study was under way, patients received diphenylcyclopropenone on the scalp every week. Small discrepancies in pooled library volume mainly accounted for the varying TCR yields per sample.

Trimming at V came to 8 bases and at J to 0 bases, leaving 13 bases not matched to a gene. Germline assignment: CDR1 MDHEN and CDR2 SYDVKM. CDR3 length equals 16 residues. Study findings and constraints: Against controls, expanded TCRs gave rise to significantly more large CDR3 similarity clusters.

This chain connects TRBV28 to TRBJ2-7; 7 bases map to TRBD2. This TCR was sampled from a man between 35 and 55 years old with alopecia areata. Some clones in this sample may be carry-over from other donors' samples. Sequenced here: whole blood, sampled in connection with sensitization to the hapten diphenylcyclopropenone (DPC). CDR3: CASGTGTTIHSYEQYF. CDR3 sequence (DNA): TGTGCCAGCGGGACCGGGACTACTATCCACTCCTACGAGCAGTACTTC.